The clone carrying this TCR beta chain was detected a few times. The sample contains more than one DNA sequence encoding this CDR3. This sample was taken from a study of blood T cell repertoires in COVID-19. Measured with immunoSEQ multiplex PCR; TCRdb has only the in-frame clones, and not every one. This table holds about 160,000 clones, approximately 91% found once. This CDR3 region has 15 residues. Trimming stripped 1 base from V and 1 base from J, with 10 bases between. Germline-derived CDR1 and CDR2 are SEHNR and FQNEAQ (reference sequence). V and J are TRBV7-9 and TRBJ1-1; no reliable D call. The receptor's source is a man aged 18-30 years with acute or convalescent COVID-19. Sequences were obtained from peripheral blood. The chain's CDR3 is CASSLVGRENTEAFF. CDR3 DNA sequence: TGTGCCAGCAGCTTAGTGGGTCGGGAGAACACTGAAGCTTTCTTT. Combining the CDR3 with reference TRBV7-9 and TRBJ1-1 gives the whole variable domain DTGVSQNPRHKITKRGQNVTFRCDPISEHNRLYWYRQTLGQGPEFLTYFQNEAQLEKSRLLSDRFSAERPKGSFSTLEIQRTEQGDSAMYLCASSLVGRENTEAFFGQGTRLTVV.